Each of the 30 T cell receptor beta chains below was sequenced from the same sample in a study of T cells after yellow fever vaccination. TCRdb passed the 5' RACE reads through MiXCR, listing each CDR3 protein once. This table holds about 340,000 distinct CDR3 sequences, under 15% found once. The sequencing used CD4+ T cells sorted from PBMCs, collected 15 days after the yellow fever booster vaccination. These TCRs come from a man younger than 35 who received the YFV17D yellow fever vaccine.

This clonotype was found a few times. The V gene is TRBV7-8, the J gene TRBJ2-3; D is undetermined. The CDR3 extends over 16 amino acids. The germline V and J ends were trimmed by 5 bases and 2 bases, with 17 bases remaining between them. Germline-derived CDR1 and CDR2 are SGHVS and FQNEAQ. The CDR3 bases are TGTGCCAGCAGCCCGAGACAATGGGGATACACAGATACGCAGTATTTT. Protein product: CASSPRQWGYTDTQYF.

This rearrangement joins TRBV7-8 to TRBJ1-2, with 7 positions matching TRBD1. V trimming: 5 bases; J trimming: 2 bases; junction bases outside the gene matches: 8. The CDR3 is made up of 15 amino acids. Germline CDR1 and CDR2: SGHVS and FQNEAQ. CDR3 sequence (DNA): TGTGCCAGCAGCAACCGAGGGACAGCAAACTATGGCTACACCTTC. Protein sequence: CASSNRGTANYGYTF.

This clonotype was seen a few times. V gene TRBV27 combines with J gene TRBJ2-3, with D perhaps matching TRBD2 (5 bases). The CDR3 extends over 12 amino acids. CDR1 and CDR2 (germline): MNHEY, SMNVEV (reference sequence). Written as DNA, the CDR3 is TGTGCAGTAGCGAGCGCGCCAGATACGCAGTATTTT. Its protein is CAVASAPDTQYF.

Only a few counts were recorded for this clonotype. This chain links TRBV20-1 with TRBJ1-4; no firm D call. Per germline, CDR1 DFQATT and CDR2 SNEGSKA (reference sequence). Trimming shortened V by 1 base and J by 8 bases, and 11 bases separated the two germline ends. This CDR3 spans 13 amino acids. CDR3 nucleotide sequence: TGCAGTGCTAGAGGACCCCAGGAGGAAAAACTGTTTTTT. Protein sequence: CSARGPQEEKLFF.

CDR3 sequence (DNA): TGCAGTGCCCAGGAGGCTAATGAAAAACTGTTTTTT. Translation: CSAQEANEKLFF. This chain uses TRBV20-1 with TRBJ1-4, with unresolved D. CDR1 DFQATT and CDR2 SNEGSKA come from the germline V gene (reference sequence). The CDR3 extends over 12 amino acids. Trimming removed 6 bases at V and 3 bases at J, with 8 bases between.

This clonotype was recorded at least ten times. The chain joins TRBV6-5 to TRBJ1-6; D uncertain. This CDR3 has 15 residues. V was cut by 3 bases and J by 6 bases, with 12 bases left in between. Germline V gene lookup returns CDR1 MNHEY and CDR2 SVGAGI. CDR3 in DNA: TGTGCCAGCAGTTATGGAGGCCTTAGTAATTCACCCCTCCACTTT. As protein: CASSYGGLSNSPLHF.

The table lists this clonotype with many counts. The J gene is TRBJ2-3, the V gene TRBV7-2; 10 nucleotides match TRBD2. From germline, CDR1 is SGHTA and CDR2 FQGNSA. The V gene end was trimmed by 5 bases and the J gene end by 11 bases; junction bases not matched to a gene: 10. This CDR3 region has 14 residues. The CDR3 nucleotides are TGTGCCAGCAGCGCACTAGCGGGGAGGGGCCGGCAGTATTTT. It codes for CASSALAGRGRQYF.

V usage is TRBV6-5 and J usage is TRBJ1-6; possibly TRBD1 for D (5 bases). Trimming took 6 bases from V and 0 from J, leaving 15 bases between them. In germline, CDR1 is MNHEY, CDR2 SVGAGI. CDR3 size: 17 residues. The chain's CDR3 is CASSAWTWSSYNSPLHF. The CDR3 region has the DNA TGTGCCAGCAGCGCTTGGACATGGAGCTCCTATAATTCACCCCTCCACTTT.

This chain connects TRBV6-2 or TRBV6-3 to TRBJ1-1, with D possibly matching TRBD1 (5 bases). V shed 5 bases and J shed 3 bases, with 13 bases lying between them. Germline CDR1 MNHEY, CDR2 SVGEGT. This CDR3 is built from 14 residues. The CDR3 reads CASSPSGGYTEAFF. CDR3 DNA sequence: TGTGCCAGCAGTCCCAGTGGGGGATACACTGAAGCTTTCTTT.

This clonotype appeared a few times. The chain has TRBV20-1 and TRBJ1-2, with D uncertain. The V gene's germline CDR1 is DFQATT and CDR2 SNEGSKA (reference sequence). V gave up 6 bases and J gave up 2 bases, with 7 bases separating them. This CDR3 has 11 amino acids. For the CDR3, the DNA is TGCAGTGCCCGGCTGAACTATGGCTACACCTTC. Protein sequence: CSARLNYGYTF.

This clonotype was observed a handful of times. The rearrangement links TRBV6-5 to TRBJ1-2; TRBD1 might be the D (6 bases). The germline gives CDR1 MNHEY, CDR2 SVGAGI. The length of the CDR3 is 15 residues. Trimming removed 4 bases at V and 3 bases at J, with 15 bases between. CDR3 residues: CASSSPRTAHYGYTF. The DNA of the CDR3 is TGTGCCAGCAGTTCCCCTCGGACAGCTCACTATGGCTACACCTTC.

The sample holds many counts of this clonotype. The chain links TRBV7-2 to TRBJ1-1; 7 bases agree with TRBD1. Germline lookup yields CDR1 SGHTA and CDR2 FQGNSA. The CDR3 is made up of 13 amino acids. With 3 bases clipped from V and 3 bases from J, the junction kept 1 base outside the gene matches. The CDR3, as DNA: TGTGCCAGCAGCTTCGGACAGGACACTGAAGCTTTCTTT. Translation gives CASSFGQDTEAFF.

In its sample, this clonotype was seen many times. This rearrangement joins TRBV7-9 to TRBJ1-2; D is perhaps TRBD1 (6 bases). The CDR3 is 16 amino acids. V was trimmed by 0 bases and J by 4 bases, leaving 15 bases between them. Germline V CDR1 and CDR2: SEHNR, FQNEAQ (reference sequence). The CDR3 nucleotides are TGTGCCAGCAGCTTAGCGCGAGGCAGGGGAGCCTATGGCTACACCTTC. It is translated as CASSLARGRGAYGYTF.

This clonotype was detected only a few times. V usage is TRBV28 and J usage is TRBJ1-2, with a tentative D call TRBD1 (5 bases). V was clipped by 6 bases and J by 2 bases, with 10 bases between them. Germline-derived CDR1 and CDR2 are MDHEN and SYDVKM. The CDR3 has 13 amino acids. CDR3 sequence (DNA): TGTGCCAGCAGCCTCAGGGCCAACTATGGCTACACCTTC. Amino acid sequence: CASSLRANYGYTF.

The chain couples TRBV5-1 to TRBJ2-5; D remains unclear. The germline gives CDR1 SGHRS, CDR2 YFSETQ. V lost 0 bases to trimming and J lost 2 bases, with 8 bases between them. This CDR3 comprises 14 residues. The CDR3 sequence is CASSLEPGQETQYF. For the CDR3, the DNA is TGCGCCAGCAGCTTGGAACCAGGTCAAGAGACCCAGTACTTC. The full variable domain, with the rest looked up from reference TRBV5-1 and TRBJ2-5, is KAGVTQTPRYLIKTRGQQVTLSCSPISGHRSVSWYQQTPGQGLQFLFEYFSETQRNKGNFPGRFSGRQFSNSRSEMNVSTLELGDSALYLCASSLEPGQETQYFGPGTRLLVL.

This clonotype was seen ten or more times. This sequence joins TRBV11-2 and TRBJ1-1; D remains ambiguous. Germline CDR1 SGHAT, CDR2 FQNNGV. The V gene lost 5 bases and the J gene lost 1 base, with 8 bases spanning the gap. The CDR3 extends over 13 amino acids. The CDR3, as DNA: TGTGCCAGCAGCGGAAACAGGAACACTGAAGCTTTCTTT. Amino acid sequence: CASSGNRNTEAFF.

This CDR3 reads CASSRRRGGSYEQYV. CDR3 in DNA: TGTGCCAGCAGTCGGCGGAGAGGGGGATCCTACGAGCAGTACGTC. The chain links TRBV27 to TRBJ2-7; perhaps TRBD1 as D (6 bases). Germline CDR1 reads MNHEY; CDR2 reads SMNVEV (reference sequence). This CDR3 spans 15 amino acids. V was pared by 5 bases and J by 1 base, with 15 bases between.

The rearrangement links TRBV5-6 to TRBJ1-2, with 9 nucleotides matching TRBD1. The V and J ends lost 4 bases and 8 bases, in that order; junction bases with no gene match: 3. The CDR3 loop spans 12 amino acids. CDR1 and CDR2 (germline): SGHDT, YYEEEE. CDR3 region: CASSRTGEGYTF. Written as DNA, the CDR3 is TGTGCCAGCAGCAGGACAGGGGAAGGCTACACCTTC. Based on the CDR3 plus reference TRBV5-6 and TRBJ1-2, the full variable domain is DAGVTQSPTHLIKTRGQQVTLRCSPKSGHDTVSWYQQALGQGPQFIFQYYEEEERQRGNFPDRFSGHQFPNYSSELNVNALLLGDSALYLCASSRTGEGYTFGSGTRLTVV.

This clonotype has just a few counts. The chain joins TRBV6-5 to TRBJ1-6; D remains unclear. Germline assignment: CDR1 MNHEY and CDR2 SVGAGI. This CDR3 has 14 residues. The V end lost 2 bases, the J end lost 14 bases, and 16 bases lay between the germline ends. The DNA for the CDR3 is TGTGCCAGCAGTTACCGGCCCCGGCTAGAAGCCCTCCACTTT. Translation: CASSYRPRLEALHF.

V is TRBV12-3 or TRBV12-4 and J is TRBJ2-3; D tentatively reads TRBD1 or TRBD2 (5 bases each). V dropped 2 bases and J dropped 0 bases, with 15 bases sitting between them. This CDR3 has 17 amino acids. This CDR3 reads CASSLRTGATSTDTQYF. DNA of the CDR3: TGTGCCAGCAGTTTACGGACCGGGGCCACTAGCACAGATACGCAGTATTTT.

The chain combines TRBV20-1 with TRBJ2-3; 7 bases align to TRBD1. The CDR3 consists of 15 residues. With 3 bases clipped from V and 3 bases from J, the junction kept 9 bases outside the gene matches. The germline gives CDR1 DFQATT, CDR2 SNEGSKA (reference sequence). The CDR3 nucleotides read TGCAGTGCTAGTAGGGGGCCGACAGTTACAGATACGCAGTATTTT. As protein: CSASRGPTVTDTQYF.

V and J are TRBV20-1 and TRBJ1-1, with 9 bases fitting TRBD1. V lost 6 bases, J lost 6 bases, and 11 bases stayed unmatched. The CDR3 length is 14 residues. The V gene's germline CDR1 is DFQATT and CDR2 SNEGSKA (reference sequence). This CDR3 reads CSAQDPQGAPEAFF. CDR3 nucleotides: TGCAGTGCACAAGACCCACAGGGGGCACCTGAAGCTTTCTTT.

Only a few counts were recorded for this clonotype. The chain recombines TRBV7-2 with TRBJ2-5; either TRBD1 or TRBD2 may supply D (5 bases each). This CDR3 comprises 14 residues. Germline-derived CDR1 and CDR2 are SGHTA and FQGNSA. Trimming took off 1 base at V and 6 bases at J, with 12 bases between the two ends. CDR3 bases: TGTGCCAGCAGCTTAGGGCCGGGGCCCAAGACCCAGTACTTC. This codes for CASSLGPGPKTQYF.

The chain recombines TRBV2 with TRBJ2-5, with a tentative D call TRBD2 (5 bases). Germline V CDR1 and CDR2: SNHLY, FYNNEI. The germline V and J ends were trimmed by 6 bases and 4 bases, with 15 bases remaining between them. The length of the CDR3 is 14 residues. In DNA form, the CDR3 reads TGTGCCAGCAGGGACTCCTGGGGATCAGAGACCCAGTACTTC. This encodes CASRDSWGSETQYF. Variable domain in full (rest from reference TRBV2 and TRBJ2-5): EPEVTQTPSHQVTQMGQEVILRCVPISNHLYFYWYRQILGQKVEFLVSFYNNEISEKSEIFDDQFSVERPDGSNFTLKIRSTKLEDSAMYFCASRDSWGSETQYFGPGTRLLVL.

This clonotype turned up a few times. The chain joins TRBV18 to TRBJ2-1, with 9 bases identical to TRBD1. V was clipped by 3 bases and J by 7 bases; unmatched bases: 13. The CDR3 has 17 residues. CDR1 KGHSH and CDR2 LQKENI come from the germline V gene. The CDR3: CASSPIPGQGSWNEQFF. CDR3 DNA: TGTGCCAGCTCACCGATCCCGGGACAGGGTTCATGGAATGAGCAGTTCTTC. Looking up the rest from reference TRBV18 and TRBJ2-1 gives the full variable domain: NAGVMQNPRHLVRRRGQEARLRCSPMKGHSHVYWYRQLPEEGLKFMVYLQKENIIDESGMPKERFSAEFPKEGPSILRIQQVVRGDSAAYFCASSPIPGQGSWNEQFFGPGTRLTVL.

This clonotype was counted ten times or more. The CDR3 reads CASSQRPNYGIQETQYF. The CDR3 DNA reads TGTGCCAGCAGCCAAAGGCCGAACTACGGGATACAAGAGACCCAGTACTTC. The chain links TRBV3-1 to TRBJ2-5; D is perhaps TRBD2 (5 bases). Deletions cut 2 bases from V and 2 bases from J, with 18 bases between. The germline V gene encodes CDR1 LGHDT and CDR2 YNNKEL (reference sequence). The CDR3 totals 17 residues.

This clonotype was detected ten times or more. J is TRBJ2-3 and V is TRBV29-1; 11 nucleotides agree with TRBD2. Trimming cost V 7 bases and J 6 bases; bases outside gene matches: 6. The CDR3 is 13 residues long. Germline lookup yields CDR1 SQVTM and CDR2 ANQGSEA. The CDR3 is CSAGLAVVDTQYF. The CDR3 DNA reads TGCAGCGCGGGACTAGCGGTCGTGGATACGCAGTATTTT.

This clonotype was picked up many times. The CDR3 DNA follows: TGTGCCAGCAGCTTAGGGTGGGACGGCTACAATGAGCAGTTCTTC. This codes for CASSLGWDGYNEQFF. The V call is TRBV7-2, the J call TRBJ2-1, with D perhaps being TRBD1 or TRBD2 (5 bases each). CDR3 length: 15 residues. V was trimmed by 1 base and J by 3 bases, leaving 10 bases between them. Germline V gives CDR1 SGHTA, CDR2 FQGNSA.

The chain joins TRBV6-5 to TRBJ2-7; D call uncertain. The V end lost 6 bases, the J end lost 0 bases, and 12 bases lay between the germline ends. CDR1 is MNHEY and CDR2 is SVGAGI in the germline V gene. This CDR3 has 14 residues. In nucleotides, the CDR3 is TGTGCCAGCAGCCGGCTCTTGAGCTCCTACGAGCAGTACTTC. Translating it yields CASSRLLSSYEQYF.

The chain combines TRBV7-2 with TRBJ1-1, with D uncertain. The V and J ends lost 5 bases and 8 bases respectively, with 12 bases between them. The V gene's germline CDR1 is SGHTA and CDR2 FQGNSA. CDR3 length: 12 amino acids. The chain's CDR3 is CASSPLDSEAFF. The CDR3 DNA is TGTGCCAGCAGCCCTCTTGACTCGGAAGCTTTCTTT.